One sample yielded the 20 T cell receptor beta chains listed below, sequenced in a study of T cell clones after liver transplantation (dated by TCRdb to between 2019 and 2020). Library prep was done by the immunoSEQ multiplex PCR assay. The source is immuneACCESS, and TCRdb retained only in-frame sequences with V and J called. Part of the clones is not carried over; for the studies checked, unresolved V genes explain less than half of this, and the remainder is unexplained. The sample includes tens of thousands of clones, with nearly 95% observed a single time. The ten largest make up over 0.75% of the sample. Here the sequenced sample was CD4+ T cells from blood, taken around 25 months after liver transplant. These receptors were obtained from a human patient who received a liver transplant. After a transplant, some of the T cells may come from the graft donor.

J is TRBJ1-5 and V is TRBV2, with 9 bases identical to TRBD1. The CDR3 is made up of 14 amino acids. The V gene's germline CDR1 is SNHLY and CDR2 FYNNEI. The trim removed 6 bases at V and 5 bases at J, leaving 5 bases unmatched. CDR3 amino acids: CASRGTGRDQPQHF. The CDR3 DNA follows: TGTGCCAGCAGAGGGACAGGGAGAGATCAGCCCCAGCATTTT.

V is TRBV19 and J is TRBJ1-3; D unresolved. Germline V lookup: CDR1 LNHDA, CDR2 SQIVND (reference sequence). The CDR3 sequence is 14 residues long. V lost 1 base to trimming and J lost 1 base, with 5 bases between them. The CDR3 nucleotides are TGTGCCAGTAGTATAGTAGGGTCTGGAAACACCATATATTTT. Translating it yields CASSIVGSGNTIYF. The full variable domain, with the rest looked up from reference TRBV19 and TRBJ1-3, is DGGITQSPKYLFRKEGQNVTLSCEQNLNHDAMYWYRQDPGQGLRLIYYSQIVNDFQKGDIAEGYSVSREKKESFPLTVTSAQKNPTAFYLCASSIVGSGNTIYFGEGSWLTVV.

V is TRBV28 and J is TRBJ2-7; tentative D call: TRBD2 (5 bases). With 3 bases removed from V and 3 bases from J, the gap between germline ends came to 9 bases. This CDR3 is 13 amino acids long. Germline V gives CDR1 MDHEN, CDR2 SYDVKM. DNA of the CDR3: TGTGCCAGCAGTTTCGGGGTGGGCTACGAGCAGTACTTC. Translating gives CASSFGVGYEQYF.

The chain combines TRBV5-1 with TRBJ2-2; D not resolved. The V end was cut by 4 bases, the J end by 4 bases, with 17 bases between. The CDR3 runs to 16 residues. Germline V lookup: CDR1 SGHRS, CDR2 YFSETQ. CDR3 amino acids: CASSLRSGLGTGELFF. In nucleotides, the CDR3 is TGCGCCAGCAGCCTGAGGTCAGGATTGGGCACCGGGGAGCTGTTTTTT.

The CDR3 coding sequence is TGTGCCATCTCGGCGCGGAGGGGCACAGATACGCAGTATTTT. This encodes CAISARRGTDTQYF. The chain combines TRBV19 with TRBJ2-3, with D possibly being TRBD2 (6 bases). CDR1 is LNHDA and CDR2 is SQIVND in the germline V gene (reference sequence). CDR3 size: 14 residues. Trimming left V 10 bases short and J 1 base short, with 15 bases between.

The genes are TRBV11-3 and TRBJ2-5, with TRBD2 as a possible D gene (6 bases). Per germline, CDR1 SGHNT and CDR2 YENEEA. The CDR3 is 12 amino acids. V dropped 8 bases and J dropped 2 bases, with 9 bases sitting between them. The CDR3 protein is CASQSGQETQYF. The CDR3 DNA reads as TGTGCCAGCCAGAGCGGGCAAGAGACCCAGTACTTC.

The chain carries TRBV9 and TRBJ2-7, with 10 bases lining up with TRBD2. The germline CDR1 and CDR2 sequences are SGDLS and YYNGEE. The J segment lost 4 bases and the V segment lost 4 bases, leaving 8 bases of the junction unmatched. This CDR3 contains 15 residues. In nucleotides, the CDR3 is TGTGCCAGCAGCCCCCGAGGAGCGGGGGGGTACGAGCAGTACTTC. Protein sequence: CASSPRGAGGYEQYF.

The rearrangement links TRBV25-1 to TRBJ1-6; D remains unclear. Trimming pared 1 base from V and 7 bases from J, leaving 2 bases between. The CDR3 length is 12 residues. The germline gives CDR1 MGHDK, CDR2 SYGVNS. CDR3 in amino acids: CASSEFNSPLHF. DNA for the CDR3: TGTGCCAGCAGTGAATTCAATTCACCCCTCCACTTT.

This clone occurred once. The chain couples TRBV9 to TRBJ2-3; D gene uncertain. Germline V gives CDR1 SGDLS, CDR2 YYNGEE. CDR3 length: 13 residues. Trimming shortened V by 5 bases and J by 2 bases, and 9 bases separated the two germline ends. The chain's CDR3 is CASRSGVTDTQYF. The CDR3 nucleotides are TGTGCCAGCAGGAGTGGGGTCACAGATACGCAGTATTTT.

J is TRBJ2-7 and V is TRBV9; 10 nucleotides agree with TRBD1. Trimming took 4 bases from V and 1 from J; bases not matched to a gene: 11. Germline assignment: CDR1 SGDLS and CDR2 YYNGEE. The CDR3 extends over 17 amino acids. The CDR3 sequence is CASSPRDRGYISYEQYF. CDR3 DNA sequence: TGTGCCAGCAGCCCCCGGGACAGGGGCTATATTTCCTACGAGCAGTACTTC.

This clone was picked up one time. The gene calls are TRBV19 and TRBJ2-2, with 7 bases lining up with TRBD2. This CDR3 comprises 15 residues. The germline V gene encodes CDR1 LNHDA and CDR2 SQIVND (reference sequence). V lost 3 bases to trimming and J lost 5 bases; unmatched junction nucleotides: 6. The CDR3 is CASSILAGQTGELFF. CDR3 in DNA: TGTGCCAGTAGTATTTTAGCGGGCCAGACCGGGGAGCTGTTTTTT.

The chain links TRBV7-8 to TRBJ2-5; D remains ambiguous. The ends were cut back, 1 base at V and 0 bases at J, with 9 bases in the middle. CDR3 length equals 15 residues. Germline assignment: CDR1 SGHVS and CDR2 FQNEAQ. The CDR3 spells CASSLVGSYQETQYF. The CDR3 DNA is TGTGCCAGCAGCTTAGTTGGCAGTTACCAAGAGACCCAGTACTTC.

This sequence joins TRBV5-1 and TRBJ1-4, with TRBD1 as a possible D gene (6 bases). V lost 0 bases and J lost 5, with 14 bases in between. This CDR3 is built from 16 residues. CDR1 is SGHRS and CDR2 is YFSETQ in the germline V gene. CDR3 sequence (DNA): TGCGCCAGCAGCTTGGGCCCCCGGGACACCAATGAAAAACTGTTTTTT. This sequence encodes CASSLGPRDTNEKLFF.

This clone showed up just a few times. The chain recombines TRBV5-8 with TRBJ1-1; TRBD1 matches 7 bases. CDR3 size: 16 residues. The V gene's germline CDR1 is SGHTS and CDR2 YDEGEE. Trimming at V came to 4 bases and at J to 4 bases, leaving 13 bases not matched to a gene. The CDR3 is CASSKKGALASTEAFF. The DNA for the CDR3 is TGTGCCAGCAGCAAAAAGGGGGCTCTTGCGAGCACTGAAGCTTTCTTT.

The chain employs TRBV10-3 and TRBJ2-5; 8 bases agree with TRBD1. The germline V gene encodes CDR1 ENHRY and CDR2 SYGVKD. With 10 bases clipped from V and 1 base from J, the junction kept 14 bases outside the gene matches. CDR3 length equals 16 residues. The chain's CDR3 is CATTTGALPTQETQYF. The CDR3 DNA reads TGTGCCACGACGACAGGGGCCCTACCCACCCAAGAGACCCAGTACTTC.

The chain joins TRBV6-1 to TRBJ2-1, with D possibly matching TRBD2 (6 bases). The V end lost 5 bases, the J end lost 4 bases, and 12 bases lay between the germline ends. Germline CDR1 is MNHNS and CDR2 is SASEGT. The CDR3 length is 14 residues. The CDR3 loop reads CASSSSGLYNEQFF. The CDR3 DNA reads as TGTGCCAGCAGTTCGTCCGGACTATACAATGAGCAGTTCTTC.

The J gene is TRBJ1-5, the V gene TRBV13; TRBD1 matches at 9 bases. V lost 5 bases and J lost 3; bases outside the gene matches: 5. There are 15 residues in the CDR3. CDR1 and CDR2 (germline): PRHDT, FYEKMQ (reference sequence). Here the CDR3 reads CASSNRTGDNQPQHF. The CDR3 DNA reads TGTGCCAGCAGCAACAGGACAGGGGACAATCAGCCCCAGCATTTT.

The CDR3 loop is CASSIKTSGRMDTQYF. The DNA of the CDR3 is TGTGCCAGTAGTATAAAGACTAGCGGGAGGATGGATACGCAGTATTTT. This chain links TRBV19 with TRBJ2-3; 13 positions agree with TRBD2. V lost 2 bases to trimming and J lost 6 bases; unmatched junction nucleotides: 5. CDR1 is LNHDA and CDR2 is SQIVND in the germline V gene (reference sequence). The CDR3 runs to 16 residues.

This chain uses TRBV18 with TRBJ1-2; D not resolved. Germline values: CDR1 KGHSH, CDR2 LQKENI. V gave up 0 bases and J gave up 3 bases, with 14 bases separating them. The CDR3 is made up of 16 amino acids. The CDR3 bases are TGTGCCAGCTCACCACCCATCAGTCAGAACCACTATGGCTACACCTTC. It codes for CASSPPISQNHYGYTF.

This sequence joins TRBV19 and TRBJ2-6; D not certain. The V gene lost 9 bases and the J gene lost 2 bases, with 17 bases spanning the gap. The CDR3 spans 16 residues. Germline V gene lookup returns CDR1 LNHDA and CDR2 SQIVND (reference sequence). CDR3 in amino acids: CASHSWSPAGANVLTF. The CDR3 DNA reads as TGTGCCAGCCACTCTTGGTCCCCCGCTGGGGCCAACGTCCTGACTTTC.